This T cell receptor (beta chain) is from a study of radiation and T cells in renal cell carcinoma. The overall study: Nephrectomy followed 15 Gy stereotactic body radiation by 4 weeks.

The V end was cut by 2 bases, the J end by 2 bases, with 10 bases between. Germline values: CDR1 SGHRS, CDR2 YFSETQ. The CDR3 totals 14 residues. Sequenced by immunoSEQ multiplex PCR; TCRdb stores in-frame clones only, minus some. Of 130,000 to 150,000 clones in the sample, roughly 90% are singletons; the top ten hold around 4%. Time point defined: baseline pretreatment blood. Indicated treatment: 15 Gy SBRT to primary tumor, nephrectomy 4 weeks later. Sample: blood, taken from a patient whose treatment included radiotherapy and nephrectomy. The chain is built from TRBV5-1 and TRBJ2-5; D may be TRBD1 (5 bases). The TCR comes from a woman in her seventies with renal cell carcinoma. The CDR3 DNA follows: TGCGCCAGCAGCTTAGGGGCTCAACAAGAGACCCAGTACTTC. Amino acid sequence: CASSLGAQQETQYF.